These 27 T cell receptor beta chains originate from one sample sequenced in a study of T cell repertoires in cytomegalovirus infection (dated by TCRdb to between 2018 and 2021). TCRdb shows the sequencer as Illumina HiSeq 1500. TCRdb reran the public reads through fastp at Q25 and MiXCR, keeping productive beta chains. Identical CDR3 proteins give one entry, which carries the most common genes and DNA. The sample table lists under 350,000 distinct CDR3 sequences, around 20% of them with a count of one. Roughly 19% of the sample is held by the ten biggest clonotypes. This sample's treatment or condition label indicates: in vitro stimulation with specific CMV peptide epitopes to enrich CMV-specific T cells. These receptors lack a known antigen. The material sequenced was cultured PBMCs, taken from culture after CMV antigen stimulation. These receptors were taken from a human donor in good health (CMV status not recorded). Some clones in this sample may be carry-over from other donors' samples.

This clonotype was seen a few times. V and J are TRBV19 and TRBJ2-7; possibly TRBD2 for D (6 bases). Germline CDR1 LNHDA, CDR2 SQIVND (reference sequence). The CDR3 spans 13 residues. The V gene lost 3 bases and the J gene lost 5 bases, with 11 bases spanning the gap. The CDR3, as DNA: TGTGCCAGTAGTATTATTGGAGGGCACGAGCAGTACTTC. Protein product: CASSIIGGHEQYF.

V usage is TRBV10-3 and J usage is TRBJ2-3; D remains unclear. Germline V gives CDR1 ENHRY, CDR2 SYGVKD. The CDR3 is made up of 12 amino acids. Trimming removed 8 bases at V and 6 bases at J, with 12 bases between. DNA of the CDR3: TGTGCCATCGCCTGGCGGTCGGATACGCAGTATTTT. Amino acid sequence: CAIAWRSDTQYF.

V usage is TRBV7-2 and J usage is TRBJ1-5; 8 positions agree with TRBD1. After removal of 3 bases from V and 4 bases from J, the junction contained 2 bases not matched to a gene. CDR1 is SGHTA and CDR2 is FQGNSA in the germline V gene. The CDR3 length is 14 residues. The CDR3 sequence: CASSLTGANQPQHF. CDR3 nucleotide sequence: TGTGCCAGCAGCTTGACAGGGGCGAATCAGCCCCAGCATTTT.

This clonotype was seen many times. This sequence joins TRBV7-2 and TRBJ2-3, with D possibly TRBD1 on 5 matching bases. From germline, CDR1 is SGHTA and CDR2 FQGNSA. V dropped 4 bases and J dropped 3 bases, with 11 bases sitting between them. This CDR3 has 14 residues. CDR3 in DNA: TGTGCCAGCAGCTCCGGCAGGGAAACAGATACGCAGTATTTT. Its protein product is CASSSGRETDTQYF.

This clonotype was observed at least ten times. V gene TRBV7-8 combines with J gene TRBJ1-6, with 9 bases that match TRBD1. Germline V CDR1 and CDR2: SGHVS, FQNEAQ. This CDR3 comprises 16 residues. The ends lost 4 bases at V and 7 bases at J; junction bases unmatched: 8. The CDR3 spells CASSSYGGTGNSPLHF. CDR3 sequence (DNA): TGTGCCAGCAGCTCCTATGGGGGGACAGGGAATTCACCCCTCCACTTT.

The V gene is TRBV28, the J gene TRBJ2-3; D might be TRBD2 (5 bases). The CDR3 runs 15 residues. Germline CDR1 MDHEN, CDR2 SYDVKM. V was trimmed by 3 bases and J by 2 bases, leaving 12 bases between them. CDR3 region: CASSLMRANTDTQYF. CDR3 bases: TGTGCCAGCAGTTTGATGCGGGCAAACACAGATACGCAGTATTTT.

The chain employs TRBV12-3 or TRBV12-4 and TRBJ1-1; 8 nucleotides line up with TRBD1. The CDR3 length is 13 residues. The V gene end was trimmed by 4 bases and the J gene end by 11 bases; junction bases not matched to a gene: 9. The DNA for the CDR3 is TGTGCCAGCAGTTCAGGACAGGGTGTATCGGCTTTCTTT. Residues: CASSSGQGVSAFF.

Ten or more counts support this clonotype. The chain carries TRBV7-2 and TRBJ1-1, with 8 bases aligning to TRBD1. V shed 4 bases and J 0 bases; nucleotides not matched to a gene: 7. The germline V gene encodes CDR1 SGHTA and CDR2 FQGNSA. The length of the CDR3 is 16 residues. The CDR3 loop is CASSSRPRGLNTEAFF. The CDR3 DNA reads TGTGCCAGCAGCTCCCGCCCCAGGGGGCTGAACACTGAAGCTTTCTTT.

The chain links TRBV12-3 or TRBV12-4 to TRBJ2-7; TRBD2 matches at 14 bases. The CDR3 extends over 16 amino acids. Germline trimming cut 5 bases from V and 3 bases from J; bases unmatched to any gene: 6. CDR3 sequence: CASSKGLAGVGYEQYV. As DNA, the CDR3 is TGTGCCAGCAGTAAGGGACTAGCGGGAGTTGGCTACGAGCAGTACGTC.

This clonotype came up a few times. V and J are TRBV19 and TRBJ1-2; D may be TRBD1 (5 bases). Germline CDR1 and CDR2: LNHDA and SQIVND (reference sequence). Trimming shortened V by 5 bases and J by 7 bases, and 11 bases separated the two germline ends. CDR3 length: 12 residues. The CDR3 loop reads CASSVRDSGYTF. CDR3 DNA sequence: TGTGCCAGTAGTGTCCGGGACTCTGGCTACACCTTC.

At least ten counts were recorded for this clonotype. This rearrangement joins TRBV7-2 to TRBJ2-3; D is unresolved. V was cut by 1 base and J by 0 bases, with 5 bases left in between. CDR1 and CDR2 from the germline V gene are SGHTA and FQGNSA. This CDR3 has 14 amino acids. The CDR3 DNA reads TGTGCCAGCAGCTTAGTGTCTAGCACAGATACGCAGTATTTT. This sequence encodes CASSLVSSTDTQYF.

There are a few counts of this clonotype. The V call is TRBV12-3 or TRBV12-4, the J call TRBJ1-1; D remains unclear. This CDR3 comprises 13 residues. Trimming took 6 bases from V and 5 from J, leaving 13 bases between them. The DNA for the CDR3 is TGTGCCAGCAGCCCGGCGATCGAGACTGAAGCTTTCTTT. Translation gives CASSPAIETEAFF.

This clonotype has more than one count but fewer than ten. V usage is TRBV12-3 or TRBV12-4 and J usage is TRBJ1-5; D ambiguous. CDR3 length: 12 residues. The V and J ends lost 5 bases and 3 bases respectively, with 5 bases between them. The DNA for the CDR3 is TGTGCCAGCAGTACCAACAATCAGCCCCAGCATTTT. As protein: CASSTNNQPQHF.

This clonotype turned up a few times. The chain employs TRBV4-1 and TRBJ1-4; 7 bases are shared with TRBD1. This CDR3 region has 15 residues. Trimming at V came to 2 bases and at J to 11 bases, leaving 11 bases not matched to a gene. Germline V CDR1 and CDR2: MGHRA, YSYEKL. DNA of the CDR3: TGCGCCAGCAGCCAACTTAGGACAGGCCCTTGGAAACTGTTTTTT. This encodes CASSQLRTGPWKLFF.

On this clonotype: The junction differs from germline at one of its ends, possibly a read error. The chain has TRBV11-3 and TRBJ1-2, with 11 bases that match TRBD1. The germline V gene encodes CDR1 SGHNT and CDR2 YENEEA. The CDR3 is 15 residues long. CDR3 amino acids: CASSPQGQGVYGHTF. CDR3 DNA sequence: TGTGCCAGCAGCCCCCAGGGACAGGGGGTTTATGGCCACACCTTC.

The chain links TRBV5-1 to TRBJ2-5; no firm D call. Germline CDR1 SGHRS, CDR2 YFSETQ. The CDR3 length is 15 residues. V was pared by 4 bases and J by 2 bases, with 15 bases between. The CDR3 region has the DNA TGCGCCAGCAGCCAATCGGGCCCGCTTCAAGAGACCCAGTACTTC. Translated: CASSQSGPLQETQYF. The full variable domain, rest sourced from reference TRBV5-1 and TRBJ2-5, is KAGVTQTPRYLIKTRGQQVTLSCSPISGHRSVSWYQQTPGQGLQFLFEYFSETQRNKGNFPGRFSGRQFSNSRSEMNVSTLELGDSALYLCASSQSGPLQETQYFGPGTRLLVL.

This chain joins TRBV6-1 and TRBJ2-7, with 8 bases fitting TRBD1. The ends lost 2 bases at V and 4 bases at J; junction bases unmatched: 16. The CDR3 runs to 18 residues. In germline, CDR1 is MNHNS, CDR2 SASEGT. CDR3 sequence reads: CASSENQGAISFSYEQYF. As DNA, the CDR3 is TGTGCCAGCAGTGAAAACCAGGGGGCCATCTCCTTTTCTTACGAGCAGTACTTC.

The rearrangement joins TRBV19 to TRBJ2-3; unclear D gene. Germline CDR1 and CDR2: LNHDA and SQIVND (reference sequence). The CDR3 is 15 residues long. The V end lost 2 bases, the J end lost 2 bases, and 11 bases lay between the germline ends. CDR3 coding DNA: TGTGCCAGTAGTATACAAGCCTTTGACACAGATACGCAGTATTTT. Translated: CASSIQAFDTDTQYF. Full variable domain (rest looked up from reference TRBV19 and TRBJ2-3): DGGITQSPKYLFRKEGQNVTLSCEQNLNHDAMYWYRQDPGQGLRLIYYSQIVNDFQKGDIAEGYSVSREKKESFPLTVTSAQKNPTAFYLCASSIQAFDTDTQYFGPGTRLTVL.

This clonotype was picked up many times. The chain is built from TRBV7-8 and TRBJ1-1, with D possibly being TRBD1 (6 bases). Trimming pared 4 bases from V and 1 base from J, leaving 10 bases between. The germline V gene encodes CDR1 SGHVS and CDR2 FQNEAQ. The length of the CDR3 is 14 residues. DNA of the CDR3: TGTGCCAGCAGCTACAGGGAGGGGAACACTGAAGCTTTCTTT. Its translation: CASSYREGNTEAFF. Together with reference TRBV7-8 and TRBJ1-1, the CDR3 gives the full variable domain: GAGVSQSPRYKVAKRGQDVALRCDPISGHVSLFWYQQALGQGPEFLTYFQNEAQLDKSGLPSDRFFAERPEGSVSTLKIQRTQQEDSAVYLCASSYREGNTEAFFGQGTRLTVV.

This clonotype was found a few times. The V call is TRBV20-1, the J call TRBJ2-3; 12 bases match TRBD2. The ends lost 6 bases at V and 6 bases at J; junction bases unmatched: 13. The CDR3 totals 16 residues. CDR1 is DFQATT and CDR2 is SNEGSKA in the germline V gene (reference sequence). This CDR3 is CSAPSRLAGVWDTQYF. DNA for the CDR3: TGCAGTGCCCCGTCCCGACTAGCGGGAGTTTGGGATACGCAGTATTTT.

This clonotype was counted at least ten times. This chain uses TRBV7-2 with TRBJ2-6; D possibly corresponds to TRBD1 (5 bases). This CDR3 spans 15 amino acids. V shed 2 bases and J shed 4 bases, with 9 bases lying between them. Germline CDR1 SGHTA, CDR2 FQGNSA. The CDR3 region is CASSLQGAGANVLTF. CDR3 coding DNA: TGTGCCAGCAGCTTACAAGGGGCCGGGGCCAACGTCCTGACTTTC.

This clonotype was picked up a small number of times. This chain connects TRBV7-6 to TRBJ1-1; the match to TRBD1 covers 8 bases. V lost 5 bases to trimming and J lost 6 bases; unmatched junction nucleotides: 5. The V gene's germline CDR1 is SGHVS and CDR2 FNYEAQ. The CDR3 length is 13 residues. The CDR3 reads CASSATGVAEAFF. CDR3 bases: TGTGCCAGCAGCGCGACAGGGGTGGCTGAAGCTTTCTTT.

The chain links TRBV2 to TRBJ1-6; possible D gene TRBD1, 6 bases. V was pared by 3 bases and J by 7 bases, with 10 bases between. CDR1 is SNHLY, CDR2 FYNNEI, per germline. This CDR3 comprises 14 residues. CDR3: CASSERGDNSPLHF. CDR3 nucleotide sequence: TGTGCCAGCAGTGAGAGGGGGGACAATTCACCCCTCCACTTT.

The chain has TRBV6-5 and TRBJ2-1; 11 bases are a match to TRBD2. The V gene end was trimmed by 3 bases and the J gene end by 7 bases; junction bases not matched to a gene: 5. Germline CDR1 is MNHEY and CDR2 is SVGAGI. The CDR3 spans 15 residues. The CDR3 protein is CASSYTSGSVNEQFF. CDR3 nucleotide sequence: TGTGCCAGCAGTTATACTAGCGGGAGTGTTAATGAGCAGTTCTTC.

This clonotype was found a few times. The J gene is TRBJ2-2, the V gene TRBV6-5; TRBD2 might be the D (6 bases). Germline V gives CDR1 MNHEY, CDR2 SVGAGI. This CDR3 region has 16 residues. V was pared by 4 bases and J by 4 bases, with 16 bases between. The CDR3 reads CASSFRQFSGTGELFF. For the CDR3, the DNA is TGTGCCAGCAGTTTCCGCCAATTTAGCGGCACCGGGGAGCTGTTTTTT.

This clonotype was recorded a few times. J is TRBJ2-1 and V is TRBV19, with TRBD1 identical over 8 bases. V shed 6 bases, J shed 4 bases, and the junction held 5 bases outside the gene matches. Germline CDR1 and CDR2: LNHDA and SQIVND (reference sequence). This CDR3 spans 14 amino acids. The CDR3 sequence is CASRPRDRYNEQFF. In DNA form, the CDR3 reads TGTGCCAGTAGGCCGCGGGACAGGTACAATGAGCAGTTCTTC. Combining the CDR3 with reference TRBV19 and TRBJ2-1 gives the whole variable domain DGGITQSPKYLFRKEGQNVTLSCEQNLNHDAMYWYRQDPGQGLRLIYYSQIVNDFQKGDIAEGYSVSREKKESFPLTVTSAQKNPTAFYLCASRPRDRYNEQFFGPGTRLTVL.

The rearrangement uses TRBV18 and TRBJ2-6; maybe TRBD2 (6 bases). V lost 4 bases and J 1 base, leaving 20 bases between the germline ends. Germline loops: CDR1 KGHSH, CDR2 LQKENI. The CDR3 sequence is 19 residues long. The CDR3 reads CASSRKSSGDVSGANVLTF. In nucleotides, the CDR3 is TGTGCCAGCTCACGTAAAAGTAGCGGAGACGTATCTGGGGCCAACGTCCTGACTTTC.